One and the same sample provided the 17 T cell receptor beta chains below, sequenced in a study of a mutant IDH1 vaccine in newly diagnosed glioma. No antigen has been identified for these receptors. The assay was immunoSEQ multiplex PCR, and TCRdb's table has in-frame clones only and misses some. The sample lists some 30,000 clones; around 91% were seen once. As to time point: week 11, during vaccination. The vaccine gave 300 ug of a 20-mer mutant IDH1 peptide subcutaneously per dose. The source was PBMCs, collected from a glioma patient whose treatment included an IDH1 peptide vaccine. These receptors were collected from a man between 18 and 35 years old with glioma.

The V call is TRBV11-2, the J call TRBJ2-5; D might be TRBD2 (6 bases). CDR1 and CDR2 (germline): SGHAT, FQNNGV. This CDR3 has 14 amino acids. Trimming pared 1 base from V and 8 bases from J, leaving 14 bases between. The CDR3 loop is CASSLGGASGTQYF. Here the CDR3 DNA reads TGTGCCAGCAGCTTAGGCGGGGCCTCGGGAACCCAGTACTTC.

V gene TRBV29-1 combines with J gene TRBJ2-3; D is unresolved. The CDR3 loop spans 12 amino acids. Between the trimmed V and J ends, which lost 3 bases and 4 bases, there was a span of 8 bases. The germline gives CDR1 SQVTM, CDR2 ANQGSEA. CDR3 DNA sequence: TGCAGCGTTGATATCCGGCCAGATACGCAGTATTTT. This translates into CSVDIRPDTQYF.

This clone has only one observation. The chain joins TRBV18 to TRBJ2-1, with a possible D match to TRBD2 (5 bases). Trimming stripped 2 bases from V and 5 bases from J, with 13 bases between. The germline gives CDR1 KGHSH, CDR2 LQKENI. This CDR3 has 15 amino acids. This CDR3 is CASSPAARGNNEQFF. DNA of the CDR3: TGTGCCAGCTCACCAGCGGCTAGAGGGAACAATGAGCAGTTCTTC.

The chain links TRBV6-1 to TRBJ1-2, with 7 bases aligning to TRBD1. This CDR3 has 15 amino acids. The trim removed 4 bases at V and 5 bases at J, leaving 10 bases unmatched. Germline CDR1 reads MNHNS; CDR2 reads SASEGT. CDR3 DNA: TGTGCCAGCAGTGCCGTGACAGGGCCGGGGTATGGCTACACCTTC. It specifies CASSAVTGPGYGYTF.

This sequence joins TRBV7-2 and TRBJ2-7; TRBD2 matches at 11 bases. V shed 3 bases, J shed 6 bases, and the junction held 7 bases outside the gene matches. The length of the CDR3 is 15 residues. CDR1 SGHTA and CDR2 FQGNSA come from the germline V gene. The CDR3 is CASSFTSGTSGEQYF. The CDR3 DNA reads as TGTGCCAGCAGCTTTACCTCCGGGACTAGCGGCGAGCAGTACTTC. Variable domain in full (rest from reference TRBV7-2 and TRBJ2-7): GAGVSQSPSNKVTEKGKDVELRCDPISGHTALYWYRQSLGQGLEFLIYFQGNSAPDKSGLPSDRFSAERTGGSVSTLTIQRTQQEDSAVYLCASSFTSGTSGEQYFGPGTRLTVT.

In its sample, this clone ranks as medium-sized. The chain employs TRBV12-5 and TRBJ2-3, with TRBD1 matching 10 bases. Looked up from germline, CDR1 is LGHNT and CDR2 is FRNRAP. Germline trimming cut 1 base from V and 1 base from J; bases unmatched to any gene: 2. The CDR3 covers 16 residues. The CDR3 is CASGLGGTGGTDTQYF. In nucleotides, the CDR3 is TGTGCTAGTGGTTTGGGCGGGACAGGGGGCACAGATACGCAGTATTTT.

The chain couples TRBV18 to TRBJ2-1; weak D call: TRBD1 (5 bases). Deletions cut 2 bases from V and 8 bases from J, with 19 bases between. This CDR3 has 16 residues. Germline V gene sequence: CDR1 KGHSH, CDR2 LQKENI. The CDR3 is CASSPEWNTGLDEQFF. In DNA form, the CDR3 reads TGTGCCAGCTCACCAGAGTGGAACACAGGTTTGGATGAGCAGTTCTTC. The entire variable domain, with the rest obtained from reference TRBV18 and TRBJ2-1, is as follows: NAGVMQNPRHLVRRRGQEARLRCSPMKGHSHVYWYRQLPEEGLKFMVYLQKENIIDESGMPKERFSAEFPKEGPSILRIQQVVRGDSAAYFCASSPEWNTGLDEQFFGPGTRLTVL.

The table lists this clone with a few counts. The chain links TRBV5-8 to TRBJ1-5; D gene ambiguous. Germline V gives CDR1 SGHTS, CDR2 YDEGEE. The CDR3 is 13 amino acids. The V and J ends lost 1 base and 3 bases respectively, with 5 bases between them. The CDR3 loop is CASSLQDNQPQHF. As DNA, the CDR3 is TGTGCCAGCAGCTTGCAGGACAATCAGCCCCAGCATTTT.

In DNA form, the CDR3 reads TGCGCCAGCAGAGAACAGGGTAGTTCCCAAGAGACCCAGTACTTC. This codes for CASREQGSSQETQYF. The genes are TRBV10-2 and TRBJ2-5, with D perhaps TRBD1 (6 bases). The CDR3 contains 15 residues. CDR1 is WSHSY, CDR2 SAAADI, per germline. Trimming left V 6 bases short and J 1 base short, with 15 bases between.

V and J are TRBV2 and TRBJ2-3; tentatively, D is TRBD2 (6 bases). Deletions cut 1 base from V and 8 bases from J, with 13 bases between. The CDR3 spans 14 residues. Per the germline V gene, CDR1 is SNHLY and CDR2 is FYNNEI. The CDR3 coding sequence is TGTGCCAGCAGTGAAGGGGACTCCCGGGGTACGCAGTATTTT. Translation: CASSEGDSRGTQYF. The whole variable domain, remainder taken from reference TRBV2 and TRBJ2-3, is EPEVTQTPSHQVTQMGQEVILRCVPISNHLYFYWYRQILGQKVEFLVSFYNNEISEKSEIFDDQFSVERPDGSNFTLKIRSTKLEDSAMYFCASSEGDSRGTQYFGPGTRLTVL.

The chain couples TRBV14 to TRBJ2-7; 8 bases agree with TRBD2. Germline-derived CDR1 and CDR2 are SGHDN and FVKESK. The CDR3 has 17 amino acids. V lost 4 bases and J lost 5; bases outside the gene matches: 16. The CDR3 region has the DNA TGTGCCAGCAGCCTTTCTTTGGGGAGCGGGAGTATCCACGAGCAGTACTTC. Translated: CASSLSLGSGSIHEQYF.

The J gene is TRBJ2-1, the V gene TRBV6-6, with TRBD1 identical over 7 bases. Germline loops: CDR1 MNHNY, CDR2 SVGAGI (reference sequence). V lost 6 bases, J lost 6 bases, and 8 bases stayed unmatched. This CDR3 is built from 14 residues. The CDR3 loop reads CASSPTGFGNEQFF. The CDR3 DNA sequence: TGTGCCAGCAGCCCGACAGGGTTCGGCAATGAGCAGTTCTTC.

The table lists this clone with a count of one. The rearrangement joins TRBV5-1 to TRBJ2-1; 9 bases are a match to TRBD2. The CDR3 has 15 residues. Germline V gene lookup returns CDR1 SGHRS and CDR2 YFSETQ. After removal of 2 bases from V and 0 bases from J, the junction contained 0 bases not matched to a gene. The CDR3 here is CASSFSGSSYNEQFF. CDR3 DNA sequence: TGCGCCAGCAGCTTTAGCGGGAGCTCCTACAATGAGCAGTTCTTC.

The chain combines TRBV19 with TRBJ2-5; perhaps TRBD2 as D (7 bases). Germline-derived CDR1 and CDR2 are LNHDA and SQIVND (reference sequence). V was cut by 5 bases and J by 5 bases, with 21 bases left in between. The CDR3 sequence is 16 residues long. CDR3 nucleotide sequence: TGTGCCAGTAGTTCACACCGGGACAAGGGAGGGGAGACCCAGTACTTC. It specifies CASSSHRDKGGETQYF.

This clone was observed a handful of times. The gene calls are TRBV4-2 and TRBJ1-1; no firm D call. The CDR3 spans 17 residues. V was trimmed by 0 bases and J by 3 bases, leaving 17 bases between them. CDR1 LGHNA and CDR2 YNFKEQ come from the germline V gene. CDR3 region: CASSQDTPGGWDTEAFF. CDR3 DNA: TGTGCCAGCAGCCAAGATACGCCAGGCGGGTGGGACACTGAAGCTTTCTTT.

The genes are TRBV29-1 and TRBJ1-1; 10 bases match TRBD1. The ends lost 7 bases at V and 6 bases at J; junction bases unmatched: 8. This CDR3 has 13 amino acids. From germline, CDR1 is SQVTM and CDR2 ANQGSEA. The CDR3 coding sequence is TGCAGCGCGAGCCTAGGGACAGGGGCTGAAGCTTTCTTT. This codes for CSASLGTGAEAFF.

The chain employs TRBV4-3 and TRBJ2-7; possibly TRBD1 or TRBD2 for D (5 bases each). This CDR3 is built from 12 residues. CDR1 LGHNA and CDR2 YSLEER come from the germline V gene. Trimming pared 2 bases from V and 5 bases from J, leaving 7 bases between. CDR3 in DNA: TGCGCCAGCAGCCAATGGGGACACGAGCAGTACTTC. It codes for CASSQWGHEQYF.